These 3 T cell receptor beta chains were sequenced from one sample in a study of cytomegalovirus exposure and HLA in healthy donors. The primer mix had 60 Vbeta and 13 Jbeta primers. The table came from immunoSEQ multiplex PCR; TCRdb's copy has only in-frame clones and leaves some out. The sample lists 110,000 to 150,000 clones; 84% were seen once. The specimen sequenced was PBMCs. Receptor source: a boy aged 2 to 10 in good health and CMV-seronegative.

This clone is a singleton in its sample. V and J are TRBV10-1 and TRBJ1-5; 11 nucleotides match TRBD1. The CDR3 has 17 amino acids. J gave up 1 base and V 7 bases, and 9 bases lay outside the gene matches. The germline V gene encodes CDR1 WNHNN and CDR2 SYGVQD (reference sequence). CDR3 nucleotide sequence: TGCGCCAGCACTCCCGGACAGGGGGCATGGAGCAATCAGCCCCAGCATTTT. Its translation: CASTPGQGAWSNQPQHF.

The rearrangement joins TRBV7-8 to TRBJ2-2; D is possibly TRBD2 (6 bases). Trimming stripped 5 bases from V and 1 base from J, with 20 bases between. From germline, CDR1 is SGHVS and CDR2 FQNEAQ. The CDR3 is 18 amino acids. CDR3 nucleotides: TGTGCCAGCAGCGTCAATCCCTCCTTAGCGGTGAACACCGGGGAGCTGTTTTTT. This codes for CASSVNPSLAVNTGELFF.

This CDR3 is CASSLRTGRVTYYGYTF. Here the CDR3 DNA reads TGTGCCAGCAGCTTGCGGACAGGCAGAGTCACGTACTATGGCTACACCTTC. V gene TRBV5-6 combines with J gene TRBJ1-2; 7 bases match TRBD1. Germline V gives CDR1 SGHDT, CDR2 YYEEEE. This CDR3 region has 17 residues. Trimming cost V 1 base and J 3 bases; bases outside gene matches: 12. Filled out from reference TRBV5-6 and TRBJ1-2, the complete variable domain reads DAGVTQSPTHLIKTRGQQVTLRCSPKSGHDTVSWYQQALGQGPQFIFQYYEEEERQRGNFPDRFSGHQFPNYSSELNVNALLLGDSALYLCASSLRTGRVTYYGYTFGSGTRLTVV.